The clone carrying this T cell receptor (beta chain) has a handful of counts. Its antigen is currently unknown. These data are taken from a study of cytomegalovirus exposure and HLA in healthy donors. Across the study: Previous work identified 120 million or so unique TCR beta sequences from around 180 million T cells. Study-wide results and limits: Later work associated over 15,000 TCR beta sequences with HLA alleles at 0.05 false discovery rate. Across donors, most TCRs were seen rarely, yet some public ones were widespread.

The PCR used 60 Vbeta and 13 Jbeta primers. Produced via immunoSEQ multiplex PCR; TCRdb's table is partial and in-frame only. This table has 80,000 to 95,000 clones, around 64% appearing once. Germline assignment: CDR1 SEHNR and CDR2 FQNEAQ (reference sequence). V lost 2 bases, J lost 5 bases, and 9 bases lay in between. The CDR3 runs 13 residues. Material for sequencing was PBMCs. The chain links TRBV7-9 to TRBJ2-5, with D perhaps TRBD1 (5 bases). The receptor comes from a human donor in good health. The CDR3 sequence: CASSLSGLETQYF. The CDR3, as DNA: TGTGCCAGCAGCTTATCAGGGTTGGAGACCCAGTACTTC.